These T cell receptor beta chains were read from a single sample in a study of blood T cells in healthy people across ages. MiXCR, applied by TCRdb to the 5' RACE reads, yields one record per CDR3 protein. This repertoire shows around 620,000 distinct CDR3 sequences, roughly a quarter found once; its top ten account for approximately 17%. The sample was blood. These receptors were obtained from a woman aged 70-85 years in good health. The conserved cysteine and the conserved F or W are not part of the CDR3 here. Each record gives: CDR3 length, V gene, CDR3 protein.

CDR3 length: 12; V gene: TRBV7-9; CDR3 protein: ASSLDDGEGEQF
CDR3 length: 13; V gene: TRBV12-3/TRBV12-4; CDR3 protein: ASSFTGGSGQPQH
CDR3 length: 17; V gene: TRBV6-1; CDR3 protein: ASRDRRSPDSPSGNTIY
CDR3 length: 10; V gene: TRBV29-1; CDR3 protein: SVDSRAYGYT
CDR3 length: 15; V gene: TRBV7-2; CDR3 protein: ASSLGLGRGAFNEQF
CDR3 length: 12; V gene: TRBV5-1; CDR3 protein: ASRYLDRYTEAF
CDR3 length: 10; V gene: TRBV20-1; CDR3 protein: SARNGVNIQY
CDR3 length: 14; V gene: TRBV7-9; CDR3 protein: ASSLGSDPSTYEQY
CDR3 length: 11; V gene: TRBV20-1; CDR3 protein: SASEGSGETQY
CDR3 length: 10; V gene: TRBV20-1; CDR3 protein: TGGTGHGEQF
CDR3 length: 10; V gene: TRBV3-1; CDR3 protein: ASSRRAHEAF
CDR3 length: 12; V gene: TRBV5-1; CDR3 protein: ASSLVRSKETQY
CDR3 length: 11; V gene: TRBV19; CDR3 protein: ASRRSRNTEAF
CDR3 length: 13; V gene: TRBV7-2; CDR3 protein: ASSSPGCPGDTQY
CDR3 length: 13; V gene: TRBV7-2; CDR3 protein: ASSLAGNRYTEAF
CDR3 length: 10; V gene: TRBV12-3/TRBV12-4; CDR3 protein: ASSFALNEQF
CDR3 length: 12; V gene: TRBV7-8; CDR3 protein: ASSQGQGAFEQY
CDR3 length: 12; V gene: TRBV5-1; CDR3 protein: ASSPGQGFEKLF
CDR3 length: 10; V gene: TRBV11-2; CDR3 protein: ASSSDFSPLH
CDR3 length: 6; V gene: TRBV21-1; CDR3 protein: ASSSGG
CDR3 length: 13; V gene: TRBV11-3; CDR3 protein: ASSLIRGSTDTQY
CDR3 length: 13; V gene: TRBV4-3; CDR3 protein: ASSQEQGPHQPQH
CDR3 length: 13; V gene: TRBV5-6; CDR3 protein: ASSFLNRGSETQY
CDR3 length: 11; V gene: TRBV10-3; CDR3 protein: AIRTEADNEQF
CDR3 length: 12; V gene: TRBV9; CDR3 protein: ASSRSPANTEAF
CDR3 length: 14; V gene: TRBV7-9; CDR3 protein: ASSLDGRDSNQPQH
CDR3 length: 11; V gene: TRBV10-3; CDR3 protein: AIRAGENTESF
CDR3 length: 13; V gene: TRBV7-2; CDR3 protein: ASSSVQGAEVGYT
CDR3 length: 10; V gene: TRBV7-2; CDR3 protein: ASGGNNYGYT
CDR3 length: 13; V gene: TRBV4-3; CDR3 protein: ASSQDSGRGETQY
CDR3 length: 13; V gene: TRBV7-2; CDR3 protein: ASSRFGQGDGGYT
CDR3 length: 12; V gene: TRBV9; CDR3 protein: ASAGQGQWNEQF
CDR3 length: 14; V gene: TRBV6-1; CDR3 protein: ASSPPGDRGLYEQY
CDR3 length: 9; V gene: TRBV7-2; CDR3 protein: ASSLYSPLH
CDR3 length: 15; V gene: TRBV2; CDR3 protein: ASSDWTSGGAGETQY
CDR3 length: 11; V gene: TRBV29-1; CDR3 protein: SVEGQESIRRT
CDR3 length: 11; V gene: TRBV12-3/TRBV12-4; CDR3 protein: ASSLRGVRGYT
CDR3 length: 11; V gene: TRBV12-3/TRBV12-4; CDR3 protein: ASSTGGPTEAF
CDR3 length: 16; V gene: TRBV7-6; CDR3 protein: ASSVGTSGGSGQETQY
CDR3 length: 12; V gene: TRBV7-2; CDR3 protein: ASSLPGRTDTQY
CDR3 length: 13; V gene: TRBV4-3; CDR3 protein: ASSQGHMRGDTQY
CDR3 length: 13; V gene: TRBV7-3; CDR3 protein: ASSYLAGGTDTQY